What follows are 19 T cell receptor beta chains derived from one specimen sequenced in a study of CD8+CD57+ T cells in acquired aplastic anemia. Profiles of TCR beta VDJ and CDR3 were generated from a genomic DNA template. Each CDR3 protein gets one entry after TCRdb re-called the reads with MiXCR. This table has about 190,000 distinct CDR3 sequences, less than 60% appearing once. The patients chosen for sequencing had shown expansion of CD8+CD57+ cells (detected by flow cytometry). Material for sequencing was sorted CD4+, CD8+, or CD8+CD57+ T cells (not recorded which) from PBMCs. Source of these receptors: a human donor with aplastic anemia.

The rearrangement uses TRBV25-1 and TRBJ1-2; D is unclear. Germline values: CDR1 MGHDK, CDR2 SYGVNS. This CDR3 spans 13 amino acids. Trimming stripped 2 bases from V and 7 bases from J, with 11 bases between. The CDR3 sequence: CASSEGGLTGYTF. The CDR3, as DNA: TGTGCCAGCAGTGAAGGAGGGCTAACTGGCTACACCTTC.

The chain recombines TRBV18 with TRBJ2-3; D gene ambiguous. The germline V gene encodes CDR1 KGHSH and CDR2 LQKENI. Trimming took off 0 bases at V and 1 base at J, with 8 bases between the two ends. This CDR3 is built from 15 residues. The CDR3 coding sequence is TGTGCCAGCTCACCACCGGGGTCTGGCACAGATACGCAGTATTTT. Translation: CASSPPGSGTDTQYF.

The genes are TRBV18 and TRBJ2-7; the D is unclear. The V end was cut by 5 bases, the J end by 3 bases, with 14 bases between. Germline V lookup: CDR1 KGHSH, CDR2 LQKENI. This CDR3 has 14 amino acids. The CDR3 DNA is TGTGCCAGCTCAGCTGACTCCCGAAACTACGAGCAGTACTTC. This gives the protein CASSADSRNYEQYF.

This clonotype appeared a few times. The chain is built from TRBV7-9 and TRBJ2-3; D is unclear. The V gene lost 5 bases and the J gene lost 2 bases, with 5 bases spanning the gap. CDR3 length: 12 amino acids. CDR1 SEHNR and CDR2 FQNEAQ come from the germline V gene (reference sequence). The CDR3 bases are TGTGCCAGCAGCCAAAACACAGATACGCAGTATTTT. The encoded protein is CASSQNTDTQYF.

This clonotype appeared many times. The chain joins TRBV20-1 to TRBJ1-5; D gene uncertain. The CDR3 runs 15 residues. The V end was cut by 3 bases, the J end by 3 bases, with 15 bases between. Per germline, CDR1 DFQATT and CDR2 SNEGSKA (reference sequence). The CDR3 coding sequence is TGCAGTGCTAGGTCGAGGGAGGCTCCCAATCAGCCCCAGCATTTT. Protein sequence: CSARSREAPNQPQHF.

Many counts were recorded for this clonotype. V gene TRBV20-1 combines with J gene TRBJ1-2; TRBD1 agrees at 8 bases. J was trimmed by 3 bases and V by 5 bases; bases with no gene match: 8. There are 14 residues in the CDR3. Germline CDR1 is DFQATT and CDR2 is SNEGSKA (reference sequence). The CDR3 DNA sequence: TGCAGTGCTCCCCGGACAGGGAAAGACTATGGCTACACCTTC. This encodes CSAPRTGKDYGYTF.

This chain links TRBV2 with TRBJ2-5; TRBD1 aligns across 12 bases. Germline CDR1 SNHLY, CDR2 FYNNEI. The J segment lost 0 bases and the V segment lost 5 bases, leaving 10 bases of the junction unmatched. This CDR3 has 18 amino acids. The DNA of the CDR3 is TGTGCCAGCAGTAGCCGGGACAGGGGGCGCATCAACCAAGAGACCCAGTACTTC. It codes for CASSSRDRGRINQETQYF.

In this sample, this clonotype turned up a few times. The chain combines TRBV5-1 with TRBJ1-4, with a tentative D call TRBD1 (6 bases). The CDR3 is made up of 14 amino acids. CDR1 SGHRS and CDR2 YFSETQ come from the germline V gene. V was clipped by 4 bases and J by 3 bases, with 10 bases between them. The CDR3 DNA is TGCGCCAGCAGCGTGGGGGCGGCTAATGAAAAACTGTTTTTT. Protein: CASSVGAANEKLFF.

For the CDR3, the DNA is TGTGCCAGCACAATGAGTGAGGGCCCCTACGAGCAGTACTTC. Encoded protein: CASTMSEGPYEQYF. The chain couples TRBV19 to TRBJ2-7; a possible D gene is TRBD2 (5 bases). Trimming stripped 9 bases from V and 2 bases from J, with 17 bases between. This CDR3 has 14 residues. Germline V lookup: CDR1 LNHDA, CDR2 SQIVND (reference sequence).

J is TRBJ1-5 and V is TRBV7-9, with TRBD1 matching over 8 bases. The CDR3 runs to 15 residues. Germline loops: CDR1 SEHNR, CDR2 FQNEAQ (reference sequence). V trimming: 2 bases; J trimming: 5 bases; junction bases outside the gene matches: 5. CDR3 amino acids: CASSLRTGLHQPQHF. The CDR3 DNA sequence: TGTGCCAGCAGCTTACGGACAGGGCTGCATCAGCCCCAGCATTTT.

This clonotype occurred a few times. The rearrangement uses TRBV27 and TRBJ1-1; D unclear. The V gene lost 6 bases and the J gene lost 3 bases, with 11 bases spanning the gap. Per the germline V gene, CDR1 is MNHEY and CDR2 is SMNVEV (reference sequence). The CDR3 contains 13 residues. The DNA for the CDR3 is TGTGCCAGCAGCGTTCCGGGAGACACTGAAGCTTTCTTT. Amino acids: CASSVPGDTEAFF.

The V and J genes are TRBV19 and TRBJ2-7; 7 bases line up with TRBD1. CDR3 length: 14 residues. Germline V CDR1 and CDR2: LNHDA, SQIVND (reference sequence). The J segment lost 1 base and the V segment lost 5 bases, leaving 5 bases of the junction unmatched. The chain's CDR3 is CASSVTGTSYEQYF. The CDR3 bases are TGTGCCAGTAGTGTGACAGGGACGTCCTACGAGCAGTACTTC. Full variable domain (missing parts from reference TRBV19 and TRBJ2-7): DGGITQSPKYLFRKEGQNVTLSCEQNLNHDAMYWYRQDPGQGLRLIYYSQIVNDFQKGDIAEGYSVSREKKESFPLTVTSAQKNPTAFYLCASSVTGTSYEQYFGPGTRLTVT.

The genes are TRBV20-1 and TRBJ1-3; a weak D match, TRBD1 (5 bases). V was shortened by 2 bases and J by 0 bases, with 8 bases between the two germline ends. The CDR3 sequence is 14 residues long. The V gene's germline CDR1 is DFQATT and CDR2 SNEGSKA (reference sequence). The CDR3 is CSARRGISGNTIYF. The CDR3 nucleotides read TGCAGTGCTAGAAGGGGAATCTCTGGAAACACCATATATTTT.

V usage is TRBV7-3 and J usage is TRBJ2-5; TRBD2 aligns across 10 bases. The CDR3 is 14 residues long. Germline CDR1 and CDR2: SGHTA and FQGTGA. V was pared by 6 bases and J by 7 bases, with 8 bases of the junction left unmatched. This CDR3 reads CASSESSSGGTQYF. CDR3 bases: TGTGCCAGCAGTGAAAGTTCTAGCGGGGGGACCCAGTACTTC.

V and J are TRBV2 and TRBJ1-2; D might be TRBD1 (6 bases). The CDR3 is 15 residues long. Germline CDR1 reads SNHLY; CDR2 reads FYNNEI. V lost 10 bases to trimming and J lost 7 bases, with 25 bases between them. The CDR3 nucleotides read TGTGCCAACAGGGCCGCAAGACAGACCCGTGGTGGCTACACCTTC. It specifies CANRAARQTRGGYTF.

V gene TRBV4-3 combines with J gene TRBJ1-1; 8 nucleotides match TRBD1. The CDR3 runs to 15 residues. Trimming took 3 bases from V and 2 from J; bases not matched to a gene: 5. Germline-derived CDR1 and CDR2 are LGHNA and YSLEER. Here the CDR3 DNA reads TGCGCCAGCAGCCAGCAGACAGGGGTTAACACTGAAGCTTTCTTT. Translating gives CASSQQTGVNTEAFF.

This clonotype has a single count. The V and J genes are TRBV19 and TRBJ1-2; no definite D call. The ends were cut back, 9 bases at V and 8 bases at J, with 16 bases in the middle. The germline V gene encodes CDR1 LNHDA and CDR2 SQIVND (reference sequence). CDR3 length: 12 amino acids. CDR3 in DNA: TGTGCCAGCCACAACGTTGACCACGGCTACACCTTC. Translation: CASHNVDHGYTF.

Many counts were recorded for this clonotype. The rearrangement links TRBV7-2 to TRBJ2-1; D is ambiguous. The CDR3 covers 15 residues. Germline CDR1 reads SGHTA; CDR2 reads FQGNSA. V was clipped by 5 bases and J by 2 bases, with 13 bases between them. This CDR3 reads CASSPGGTTYNEQFF. The CDR3 DNA reads as TGTGCCAGCAGCCCGGGCGGAACCACCTACAATGAGCAGTTCTTC.

This chain links TRBV27 with TRBJ2-1; D perhaps matches TRBD1 (6 bases). V gave up 6 bases and J gave up 7 bases, with 19 bases separating them. Per the germline V gene, CDR1 is MNHEY and CDR2 is SMNVEV (reference sequence). The length of the CDR3 is 15 residues. Written as DNA, the CDR3 is TGTGCCAGCAGACCGGGGACAAGGGGATCAAATGAGCAGTTCTTC. Translated, it gives CASRPGTRGSNEQFF.